This entry lists 27 T cell receptor beta chains sequenced from one sample in a study of T cell responses to AZD1222 COVID-19 vaccine. Clones were sequenced by immunoSEQ multiplex PCR, and TCRdb holds only the in-frame ones, with some missing. The sample holds some 80,000 clones, 80% to 90% seen once. The starting material was peripheral blood, obtained on day 0 of AZD1222 vaccination. The source of these receptors is an adult in good health.

CDR3 DNA sequence: TGTGCCACCAGTGACCGTAGACAGGTACAAGCTTTCTTT. Protein product: CATSDRRQVQAFF. This chain uses TRBV24-1 with TRBJ1-1; a possible D gene is TRBD1 (6 bases). There are 13 residues in the CDR3. Trimming cost V 4 bases and J 9 bases, with 14 bases left between them. The V gene's germline CDR1 is KGHDR and CDR2 SFDVKD.

J is TRBJ2-1 and V is TRBV7-2, with 11 bases lining up with TRBD2. Germline values: CDR1 SGHTA, CDR2 FQGNSA. The ends lost 5 bases at V and 2 bases at J; junction bases unmatched: 2. The CDR3 runs 15 residues. The CDR3, as DNA: TGTGCCAGCAGCAGTAGCGGGGGGGCCTACAATGAGCAGTTCTTC. Translated: CASSSSGGAYNEQFF.

The chain recombines TRBV5-6 with TRBJ1-5, with D possibly matching TRBD1 (6 bases). The CDR3 spans 15 residues. The ends were cut back, 1 base at V and 0 bases at J, with 8 bases in the middle. Germline values: CDR1 SGHDT, CDR2 YYEEEE. The CDR3 DNA sequence: TGTGCCAGCAGCTTGCAGGGGTATAGCAATCAGCCCCAGCATTTT. It yields the protein CASSLQGYSNQPQHF.

The genes are TRBV27 and TRBJ1-2, with 12 bases matching TRBD1. J lost 4 bases, V lost 5 bases, and 5 bases had no gene match. This CDR3 spans 15 amino acids. The germline V gene encodes CDR1 MNHEY and CDR2 SMNVEV (reference sequence). The CDR3: CASSRGQGAGYGYTF. The CDR3 region has the DNA TGTGCCAGCAGTCGGGGACAGGGGGCAGGCTATGGCTACACCTTC.

In its sample, this clone was seen once. The chain combines TRBV12-2 with TRBJ1-1; the table's D call of TRBD1 was not tested on the DNA. TRBV12-2 is classified as a pseudogene. The CDR3 is made up of 15 amino acids. The CDR3 is CASRFRDRSNTEAFF. CDR3 nucleotides: TGTGCAAGTCGCTTCCGGGACAGAAGTAACACTGAAGCTTTCTTT.

J is TRBJ2-1 and V is TRBV5-1; the match to TRBD2 covers 12 bases. Per the germline V gene, CDR1 is SGHRS and CDR2 is YFSETQ. V shed 3 bases, J shed 0 bases, and the junction held 10 bases outside the gene matches. The CDR3 spans 19 residues. The CDR3 sequence: CASSWPGLAGRSSYNEQFF. The CDR3 DNA follows: TGCGCCAGCAGCTGGCCAGGACTAGCGGGGCGGAGCTCCTACAATGAGCAGTTCTTC.

This chain uses TRBV6-1 with TRBJ1-2; D not resolved. Trimming left V 3 bases short and J 3 bases short, with 8 bases between. Germline loops: CDR1 MNHNS, CDR2 SASEGT. The CDR3 is made up of 13 amino acids. The CDR3 nucleotides read TGTGCCAGCAGTGAGGCAGGCTACTATGGCTACACCTTC. Encoded protein: CASSEAGYYGYTF.

This chain connects TRBV15 to TRBJ2-5; possibly TRBD1 for D (5 bases). The CDR3 is 15 residues long. V gave up 5 bases and J gave up 3 bases, with 16 bases separating them. The germline CDR1 and CDR2 sequences are LNHNV and YYDKDF (reference sequence). CDR3 nucleotides: TGTGCCACCAGCGGAAAAGGCAGGGTGGAAGAGACCCAGTACTTC. Residues: CATSGKGRVEETQYF. The variable domain in full, completed from reference TRBV15 and TRBJ2-5, reads DAMVIQNPRYQVTQFGKPVTLSCSQTLNHNVMYWYQQKSSQAPKLLFHYYDKDFNNEADTPDNFQSRRPNTSFCFLDIRSPGLGDTAMYLCATSGKGRVEETQYFGPGTRLLVL.

V usage is TRBV7-2 and J usage is TRBJ2-5; the D gene is possibly TRBD1 (6 bases). The CDR3 covers 13 residues. Germline-derived CDR1 and CDR2 are SGHTA and FQGNSA. Trimming removed 4 bases from V and 5 bases from J, with 11 bases in between. CDR3 loop: CASSSQRGETQYF. CDR3 sequence (DNA): TGTGCCAGCAGCTCTCAAAGGGGGGAGACCCAGTACTTC. Filled out from reference TRBV7-2 and TRBJ2-5, the complete variable domain reads GAGVSQSPSNKVTEKGKDVELRCDPISGHTALYWYRQSLGQGLEFLIYFQGNSAPDKSGLPSDRFSAERTGGSVSTLTIQRTQQEDSAVYLCASSSQRGETQYFGPGTRLLVL.

V usage is TRBV4-1 and J usage is TRBJ1-2, with no clear D. CDR1 and CDR2 (germline): MGHRA, YSYEKL. This CDR3 contains 14 residues. V was cut by 2 bases and J by 7 bases, with 14 bases left in between. CDR3 nucleotide sequence: TGCGCCAGCAGCCAAAGAAACGGCGTGGGTGGCTACACCTTC. It specifies CASSQRNGVGGYTF.

The rearrangement uses TRBV7-8 and TRBJ1-2, with 7 bases fitting TRBD1. The CDR3 is 16 residues long. Germline V gene data show CDR1 as SGHVS and CDR2 as FQNEAQ. V gave up 5 bases and J gave up 4 bases; unmatched junction bases: 13. CDR3 sequence reads: CASSAPGGDRAYGYTF. The CDR3 region has the DNA TGTGCCAGCAGCGCCCCCGGGGGGGACAGAGCCTATGGCTACACCTTC.

The chain links TRBV30 to TRBJ1-5; D gene unclear. Trimming left V 1 base short and J 2 bases short, with 3 bases between. This CDR3 has 12 residues. Germline assignment: CDR1 GTSNPN and CDR2 SVGIG (reference sequence). Here the CDR3 DNA reads TGTGCCTGGAGTGGGGGCAATCAGCCCCAGCATTTT. The encoded protein is CAWSGGNQPQHF.

The V call is TRBV28, the J call TRBJ2-7, with 11 positions matching TRBD2. The CDR3 totals 15 residues. J lost 4 bases, V lost 5 bases, and 7 bases had no gene match. Germline lookup yields CDR1 MDHEN and CDR2 SYDVKM. CDR3 nucleotides: TGTGCCAGCAGTCAGACTAGCGGGGTTCGATACGAGCAGTACTTC. It codes for CASSQTSGVRYEQYF.

The chain carries TRBV20-1 and TRBJ1-5; unclear D gene. CDR1 is DFQATT, CDR2 SNEGSKA, per germline (reference sequence). Trimming took off 3 bases at V and 4 bases at J, with 7 bases between the two ends. This CDR3 spans 12 amino acids. The CDR3 loop reads CSASQPNQPQHF. CDR3 DNA sequence: TGCAGTGCTAGTCAGCCAAATCAGCCCCAGCATTTT.

This clone was seen once. The chain carries TRBV6-2 or TRBV6-3 and TRBJ2-7; D may be TRBD1 (6 bases). CDR1 and CDR2 from the germline V gene are MNHEY and SVGEGT. The CDR3 consists of 15 residues. Trimming shortened V by 2 bases and J by 6 bases, and 17 bases separated the two germline ends. CDR3 DNA sequence: TGTGCCAGCAGTTACGCAGGGGTCCCTAATTTCGAGCAGTACTTC. This gives the protein CASSYAGVPNFEQYF.

This chain links TRBV19 with TRBJ2-6; the D is unclear. Germline V lookup: CDR1 LNHDA, CDR2 SQIVND (reference sequence). The CDR3 runs to 17 residues. V shed 5 bases and J shed 2 bases, with 16 bases lying between them. For the CDR3, the DNA is TGTGCCAGTAGTCTCGGCACCCTCGGAGCTGGGGCCAACGTCCTGACTTTC. Amino acid sequence: CASSLGTLGAGANVLTF.

This clone was observed once. This sequence joins TRBV29-1 and TRBJ1-2, with a weak D call TRBD1 (5 bases). The germline V and J ends were trimmed by 3 bases and 4 bases, with 18 bases remaining between them. The germline gives CDR1 SQVTM, CDR2 ANQGSEA. The CDR3 runs 15 residues. The CDR3 reads CSVDEAGVKAYGYTF. CDR3 coding DNA: TGCAGCGTTGATGAGGCGGGGGTAAAGGCCTATGGCTACACCTTC.

V gene TRBV7-9 combines with J gene TRBJ2-7; 8 bases agree with TRBD1. CDR1 SEHNR and CDR2 FQNEAQ come from the germline V gene (reference sequence). The V and J ends lost 2 bases and 5 bases, in that order; junction bases with no gene match: 8. There are 15 residues in the CDR3. In nucleotides, the CDR3 is TGTGCCAGCAGCTTAAACGTAGGACAGGGCCACGAGCAGTACTTC. Its translation is CASSLNVGQGHEQYF.

The genes are TRBV3-1 (or the pseudogene TRBV3-2) and TRBJ1-1; 7 bases are shared with TRBD1. CDR3 length equals 14 residues. Unmatched junction bases numbered 2, after V lost 3 bases and J lost 1 base. Germline V gives CDR1 LGHDT, CDR2 YNNKEL (reference sequence). The CDR3: CASSQRQGNTEAFF. The CDR3 DNA reads as TGTGCCAGCAGCCAGAGACAGGGGAACACTGAAGCTTTCTTT.

This chain joins TRBV5-1 and TRBJ1-1; D ambiguous. Trimming took off 5 bases at V and 0 bases at J, with 8 bases between the two ends. Germline CDR1 is SGHRS and CDR2 is YFSETQ. This CDR3 is 13 amino acids long. The CDR3 loop reads CASSHYMNTEAFF. For the CDR3, the DNA is TGCGCCAGCAGTCACTATATGAACACTGAAGCTTTCTTT. Full variable domain (rest looked up from reference TRBV5-1 and TRBJ1-1): KAGVTQTPRYLIKTRGQQVTLSCSPISGHRSVSWYQQTPGQGLQFLFEYFSETQRNKGNFPGRFSGRQFSNSRSEMNVSTLELGDSALYLCASSHYMNTEAFFGQGTRLTVV.

The chain couples TRBV24-1 to TRBJ2-7; 7 bases align to TRBD2. The CDR3 length is 13 residues. The germline gives CDR1 KGHDR, CDR2 SFDVKD. V was pared by 5 bases and J by 5 bases, with 5 bases of the junction left unmatched. This CDR3 is CATSVPGLDEQYF. The CDR3 region has the DNA TGTGCCACCAGTGTCCCAGGACTAGACGAGCAGTACTTC.

The chain is built from TRBV19 and TRBJ2-7; 12 positions agree with TRBD1. This CDR3 comprises 13 residues. CDR1 LNHDA and CDR2 SQIVND come from the germline V gene (reference sequence). V lost 7 bases and J lost 6; bases outside the gene matches: 4. The CDR3 protein is CASIGTGGIEQYF. Written as DNA, the CDR3 is TGTGCCAGTATCGGGACAGGGGGCATCGAGCAGTACTTC.

The V gene is TRBV19, the J gene TRBJ1-6; unclear D gene. This CDR3 spans 15 amino acids. Germline V gene sequence: CDR1 LNHDA, CDR2 SQIVND (reference sequence). With 3 bases removed from V and 6 bases from J, the gap between germline ends came to 12 bases. The CDR3 loop is CASSIPGRVNSPLHF. The CDR3 nucleotides read TGTGCCAGTAGTATCCCTGGGAGAGTTAATTCACCCCTCCACTTT.

This clone is a singleton in its sample. This chain links TRBV4-1 with TRBJ1-1; D perhaps matches TRBD1 (6 bases). This CDR3 spans 15 amino acids. Germline-derived CDR1 and CDR2 are MGHRA and YSYEKL. V lost 2 bases, J lost 3 bases, and 13 bases lay in between. This CDR3 reads CASSQYNRADTEAFF. CDR3 DNA: TGCGCCAGCAGCCAATATAACAGGGCGGACACTGAAGCTTTCTTT.

The chain has TRBV6-4 and TRBJ2-5; TRBD1 aligns across 10 bases. The CDR3 has 14 amino acids. Germline lookup yields CDR1 MRHNA and CDR2 SNTAGT. The J segment lost 5 bases and the V segment lost 6 bases, leaving 6 bases of the junction unmatched. The DNA of the CDR3 is TGTGCCAGCAGCCCGACAGGGGGCGCGGAGACCCAGTACTTC. Amino acids: CASSPTGGAETQYF.

The V gene is TRBV7-8, the J gene TRBJ2-2; 9 bases align to TRBD2. This CDR3 has 15 residues. Germline assignment: CDR1 SGHVS and CDR2 FQNEAQ. The V gene end was trimmed by 3 bases and the J gene end by 7 bases; junction bases not matched to a gene: 6. The CDR3 coding sequence is TGTGCCAGCAGCTTGACTAGCGGTCCTTTCGGGGAGCTGTTTTTT. As protein: CASSLTSGPFGELFF. Drawing the rest from reference TRBV7-8 and TRBJ2-2, the complete variable domain is GAGVSQSPRYKVAKRGQDVALRCDPISGHVSLFWYQQALGQGPEFLTYFQNEAQLDKSGLPSDRFFAERPEGSVSTLKIQRTQQEDSAVYLCASSLTSGPFGELFFGEGSRLTVL.

The V gene is TRBV7-2, the J gene TRBJ2-2; no clear D. Deletions cut 6 bases from V and 6 bases from J, with 17 bases between. Germline CDR1 is SGHTA and CDR2 is FQGNSA. The CDR3 contains 15 residues. DNA of the CDR3: TGTGCCAGCAGGCCCGAACCCTTTACTGCCGGGGAGCTGTTTTTT. Protein product: CASRPEPFTAGELFF.